The rows below give T cell receptor beta chains drawn from one sample of a study of T cells in narcolepsy. TCRdb's table, derived via immunoSEQ multiplex PCR, lists solely in-frame clones and lacks some. The repertoire has tens of thousands of clones, approximately 85% of them found once; the top ten carry around 2.6%. Sequenced material: CD45RA- memory CD4+ T cells from PBMCs. These receptors were taken from a human donor with narcolepsy. Both conserved end residues are part of each CDR3. A D gene is named only where the DNA matches it firmly. Clone size is shown for a subset of rows, as once, few, many or a class of expanded clone.

J gene,clone size,D gene,CDR3 length,V gene,CDR3 protein,CDR3 DNA
TRBJ1-2,.,TRBD1,13,TRBV5-4,CASSVGQIYGYTF,TGTGCCAGCAGTGTGGGACAGATTTATGGCTACACCTTC
TRBJ1-4,.,TRBD1,15,TRBV11-2,CASSVRGTEGEKLFF,TGTGCCAGCAGCGTTAGGGGGACAGAGGGTGAAAAACTGTTTTTT
TRBJ2-3,.,.,12,TRBV6-1,CATGLRTDTQYF,TGTGCCACCGGACTACGCACAGATACGCAGTATTTT
TRBJ1-2,.,TRBD1,14,TRBV9,CASSALTGGKGYTF,TGTGCCAGCAGCGCCCTGACAGGGGGCAAGGGCTACACCTTC
TRBJ1-2,once,TRBD1,16,TRBV7-9,CASSTVYRDRGHGYTF,TGTGCCAGCAGCACTGTTTACCGGGACAGGGGCCATGGCTACACCTTC
TRBJ1-3,.,.,13,TRBV28,CATFMTDGNTIYF,TGTGCCACTTTTATGACAGATGGAAACACCATATATTTT
TRBJ1-2,.,TRBD1,18,TRBV19,CASSMARTGGSYNYGYTF,TGTGCCAGTAGTATGGCTCGAACAGGGGGAAGTTATAACTATGGCTACACCTTC
TRBJ2-7,few,TRBD1,19,TRBV14,CASSQDIPGTGRLEYEQYF,TGTGCCAGCAGCCAAGACATACCCGGGACAGGGCGATTGGAGTACGAGCAGTACTTC
TRBJ2-5,few,.,16,TRBV23-1,CASSCLGPPQEETQYF,TGCGCCAGCAGTTGTTTGGGGCCCCCACAAGAAGAGACCCAGTACTTC
TRBJ2-7,.,.,15,TRBV7-9,CASSSLDRVAYEQYF,TGTGCCAGCAGCTCACTGGACAGAGTAGCCTACGAGCAGTACTTC
TRBJ2-7,once,.,16,TRBV5-6,CASSRAVLTVPYEQYF,TGTGCCAGCAGCCGAGCAGTCTTGACGGTTCCCTACGAGCAGTACTTC
TRBJ1-1,.,.,14,TRBV29-1,CSVEVPKGSTEAFF,TGCAGCGTTGAAGTGCCAAAAGGGAGCACTGAAGCTTTCTTT
TRBJ2-7,few,TRBD1,16,TRBV10-1,CASSANPTGAPYEQYF,TGCGCCAGCAGTGCCAACCCGACAGGGGCCCCCTACGAGCAGTACTTC
TRBJ1-1,.,.,12,TRBV11-2,CASSLNRDEAFF,TGTGCCAGCAGCCTCAACAGGGATGAAGCTTTCTTT
TRBJ2-1,.,.,17,TRBV19,CASSIRRNPPANNEQFF,TGTGCCAGTAGTATCCGGAGGAACCCTCCCGCTAACAATGAGCAGTTCTTC
TRBJ1-2,.,.,13,TRBV14,CASSASLLYGYTF,TGTGCCAGCAGCGCAAGTCTCCTCTATGGCTACACCTTC
TRBJ2-2,.,.,13,TRBV28,CASRLPATGELFF,TGTGCCAGCAGGTTACCCGCCACCGGGGAGTTGTTTTTT
TRBJ2-1,.,TRBD2,16,TRBV2,CASSVASGRANNEQFF,TGTGCCAGCAGTGTGGCTAGCGGGAGGGCAAACAATGAGCAGTTCTTC
TRBJ2-7,few,.,12,TRBV7-6,CASSLQAGEQYF,TGTGCCAGCAGCTTGCAGGCCGGCGAGCAGTACTTC
TRBJ2-7,.,TRBD1,15,TRBV28,CASYASRGQSYEQYF,TGTGCCAGCTATGCATCCAGGGGGCAGTCCTACGAGCAGTACTTC
TRBJ2-1,once,.,14,TRBV29-1,CSVFRVGAVNEQFF,TGCAGCGTTTTCCGAGTGGGGGCGGTCAATGAGCAGTTCTTC
TRBJ2-2,.,.,16,TRBV27,CASSLFGQLDTGELFF,TGTGCCAGCAGTTTATTTGGACAGTTGGACACCGGGGAGCTGTTTTTT
TRBJ1-1,few,.,14,TRBV6-6,CASSYSRVGTEAFF,TGTGCCAGCAGTTACTCGCGGGTGGGCACTGAAGCTTTCTTT
TRBJ1-2,.,.,12,TRBV6-1,CASSPTSYGYTF,TGTGCCAGCAGTCCCACCTCTTATGGCTACACCTTC
TRBJ1-2,.,.,14,TRBV2,CASSAQGPLDGYTF,TGTGCCAGCAGTGCTCAGGGTCCGCTGGATGGCTACACCTTC
TRBJ1-1,.,.,12,TRBV19,CASSIEFREAFF,TGTGCCAGTAGTATAGAATTTCGGGAGGCTTTCTTT
TRBJ2-2,.,TRBD2,18,TRBV7-2,CASSPSLAGGGYTGELFF,TGTGCCAGCAGCCCATCACTAGCGGGAGGGGGCTACACCGGGGAGCTGTTTTTT
TRBJ2-3,once,TRBD2,14,TRBV4-3,CASSQRLAGESQYF,TGCGCCAGCAGCCAGAGACTAGCGGGGGAGTCGCAGTATTTT
TRBJ1-4,.,.,14,TRBV28,CASSSPQGWVKLFF,TGTGCCAGCAGTTCCCCACAGGGATGGGTAAAACTGTTTTTT
TRBJ2-7,.,TRBD1,14,TRBV6-5,CASTRDRGLHEQYF,TGTGCCAGCACCAGGGACAGGGGGCTCCACGAGCAGTACTTC
TRBJ1-1,.,.,12,TRBV29-1,CSFRDTGTEAFF,TGCAGCTTTCGCGACACGGGCACTGAAGCTTTCTTT
TRBJ2-1,.,.,15,TRBV18,CASSPARGENNEQFF,TGTGCCAGCTCACCCGCACGCGGGGAGAATAATGAGCAGTTCTTC
TRBJ1-4,.,.,10,TRBV28,CASSQEKLFF,TGTGCCAGCAGTCAAGAAAAACTGTTTTTT
TRBJ1-1,.,.,15,TRBV2,CASRQAGVGNTEAFF,TGTGCCAGCAGGCAGGCCGGGGTTGGGAACACTGAAGCTTTCTTT
TRBJ1-1,.,.,15,TRBV19,CASSIVRDWNTEAFF,TGTGCCAGTAGTATAGTGAGGGACTGGAACACTGAAGCTTTCTTT
TRBJ1-2,few,.,13,TRBV30,CAWSRGRSYGYTF,TGTGCCTGGTCGCGGGGGCGCAGCTATGGCTACACCTTC
TRBJ2-2,.,.,14,TRBV7-7,CASSFNRNTGELFF,TGTGCTAGCAGCTTTAATCGAAACACCGGGGAGCTGTTTTTT
TRBJ2-2,.,TRBD1,17,TRBV5-7,CASSWSGQGTSPGELFF,TGTGCCAGCAGCTGGTCGGGACAGGGTACTAGCCCCGGGGAGCTGTTTTTT
TRBJ2-5,.,TRBD2,15,TRBV6-6,CASTRTLAGRETQYF,TGTGCCAGCACCAGAACCCTAGCGGGACGAGAGACCCAGTACTTC
TRBJ1-1,.,.,12,TRBV11-2,CASSKGYTEAFF,TGTGCCAGCAGCAAGGGTTACACTGAAGCTTTCTTT
TRBJ2-3,.,TRBD2,15,TRBV6-4,CASSAGGGAEYTQYF,TGTGCCAGCAGTGCCGGCGGGGGGGCCGAGTATACGCAGTATTTT
TRBJ2-7,.,.,13,TRBV2,CASTRGVPYEQYF,TGTGCCAGCACCCGAGGGGTACCCTACGAGCAGTACTTC
TRBJ1-4,.,TRBD1,16,TRBV12-5,CASGLVLGQTAEKLFF,TGTGCTAGTGGTTTGGTACTGGGACAGACAGCTGAAAAACTGTTTTTT
TRBJ2-5,once,.,14,TRBV11-2,CASSSPGGFETQYF,TGTGCCAGCAGCTCCCCCGGGGGTTTCGAGACCCAGTACTTC
TRBJ2-2,.,TRBD1,13,TRBV10-3,CAIRDRGTGELFF,TGTGCCATTCGGGACAGGGGAACCGGGGAGCTGTTTTTT
TRBJ2-2,.,TRBD1,15,TRBV5-6,CASSWGQGATGELFF,TGTGCCAGCAGCTGGGGACAGGGGGCGACCGGGGAGCTGTTTTTT
TRBJ1-1,.,.,12,TRBV7-2,CASSLSITEAFF,TGTGCCAGCAGCTTAAGTATTACTGAAGCTTTCTTT
TRBJ1-2,.,.,14,TRBV5-1,CASAPGVLNYGYTF,TGCGCCAGCGCCCCCGGGGTACTTAACTATGGCTACACCTTC
TRBJ2-2,.,.,15,TRBV4-3,CASSQVPQGTGELFF,TGCGCCAGCAGCCAAGTCCCCCAGGGGACCGGGGAGCTGTTTTTT